Listed here are 9 T cell receptor beta chains from one sample, sequenced in a study of T cell changes during pregnancy in multiple sclerosis. Generated by immunoSEQ multiplex PCR, the TCRdb table keeps only in-frame clones and is missing some. The sample contains 80,000 to 100,000 clones, roughly 89% of which appear only once. This specimen was peripheral blood, taken after pregnancy. The receptors shown here come from a female donor in good health, enrolled as a control in a pregnancy study.

The rearrangement joins TRBV6-4 to TRBJ2-6; 9 bases agree with TRBD2. Looked up from germline, CDR1 is MRHNA and CDR2 is SNTAGT. The V segment lost 5 bases and the J segment 2 bases; nucleotides outside the gene matches: 4. The CDR3 spans 16 residues. The CDR3 DNA reads as TGTGCCAGCAGTCCTGGCGGGGGGGCTGGGGCCAACGTCCTGACTTTC. This sequence encodes CASSPGGGAGANVLTF.

The chain combines TRBV9 with TRBJ2-7; TRBD1 matches 10 bases. The germline V gene encodes CDR1 SGDLS and CDR2 YYNGEE. The CDR3 sequence is 16 residues long. The V segment lost 3 bases and the J segment 1 base; nucleotides outside the gene matches: 7. The CDR3 DNA sequence: TGTGCCAGCAGCGAGGCCGGGACAGGGGCGTCCTACGAGCAGTACTTC. Translated, it gives CASSEAGTGASYEQYF.

The sample holds a few counts of this clone. This chain links TRBV30 with TRBJ1-6; D gene uncertain. The CDR3 loop spans 14 amino acids. Germline V CDR1 and CDR2: GTSNPN, SVGIG (reference sequence). With 2 bases removed from V and 9 bases from J, the gap between germline ends came to 14 bases. For the CDR3, the DNA is TGTGCCTGGAGTTCCGGGGATTTAGTTTCACCCCTCCACTTT. Translation gives CAWSSGDLVSPLHF.

As to this clone: One junction end disagrees with the germline gene, perhaps due to a read error. The V gene is TRBV14, the J gene TRBJ2-5, with D possibly being TRBD1 (7 bases). Looked up from germline, CDR1 is SGHDN and CDR2 is FVKESK. The CDR3 loop spans 14 amino acids. CDR3 nucleotides: TGTGCCAGCCGTAAACAGGGGAGGCAAGAAACCCAGTACTTC. Translation gives CASRKQGRQETQYF. Looking up the rest from reference TRBV14 and TRBJ2-5 gives the full variable domain: EAGVTQFPSHSVIEKGQTVTLRCDPISGHDNLYWYRRVMGKEIKFLLHFVKESKQDESGMPNNRFLAERTGGTYSTLKVQPAELEDSGVYFCASRKQGRQETQYFGPGTRLLVL.

The rearrangement joins TRBV7-9 to TRBJ2-1, with 7 bases that match TRBD1. Unmatched junction bases numbered 6, after V lost 0 bases and J lost 7 bases. Looked up from germline, CDR1 is SEHNR and CDR2 is FQNEAQ (reference sequence). The CDR3 consists of 15 residues. Here the CDR3 reads CASSLAWAGGNEQFF. The CDR3 DNA sequence: TGTGCCAGCAGCTTAGCGTGGGCAGGGGGTAATGAGCAGTTCTTC.

CDR3 DNA sequence: TGCGCCAGCAGCCTCTCGACAGGGCAAGAGACCCAGTACTTC. Translating it yields CASSLSTGQETQYF. J is TRBJ2-5 and V is TRBV5-1, with 7 bases lining up with TRBD1. Germline CDR1 SGHRS, CDR2 YFSETQ. The CDR3 has 14 residues. V lost 4 bases and J lost 2; bases outside the gene matches: 5.

The rearrangement joins TRBV11-3 to TRBJ2-1; D remains ambiguous. Trimming shortened V by 5 bases and J by 4 bases, and 15 bases separated the two germline ends. Germline CDR1 SGHNT, CDR2 YENEEA. There are 15 residues in the CDR3. The CDR3 is CASSVGGRSYNEQFF. The CDR3 nucleotides read TGTGCCAGCAGCGTCGGCGGCAGAAGTTACAATGAGCAGTTCTTC. The full variable domain, its missing parts supplied by reference TRBV11-3 and TRBJ2-1, is EAGVVQSPRYKIIEKKQPVAFWCNPISGHNTLYWYLQNLGQGPELLIRYENEEAVDDSQLPKDRFSAERLKGVDSTLKIQPAELGDSAVYLCASSVGGRSYNEQFFGPGTRLTVL.

The V gene is TRBV6-5, the J gene TRBJ2-7; D is unresolved. The V end was cut by 5 bases, the J end by 4 bases, with 12 bases between. The CDR3 runs to 13 residues. Germline V gene sequence: CDR1 MNHEY, CDR2 SVGAGI. The CDR3 region has the DNA TGTGCCAGCAGTGCCACAGACCTATACGAGCAGTACTTC. It is translated as CASSATDLYEQYF.

For the CDR3, the DNA is TGTGCCAGTAGTATATCCGGGGGGGATGAGCAGTTCTTC. This encodes CASSISGGDEQFF. This chain connects TRBV19 to TRBJ2-1; 8 bases are shared with TRBD2. The trim removed 2 bases at V and 8 bases at J, leaving 2 bases unmatched. CDR3 length: 13 amino acids. The V gene's germline CDR1 is LNHDA and CDR2 SQIVND (reference sequence).